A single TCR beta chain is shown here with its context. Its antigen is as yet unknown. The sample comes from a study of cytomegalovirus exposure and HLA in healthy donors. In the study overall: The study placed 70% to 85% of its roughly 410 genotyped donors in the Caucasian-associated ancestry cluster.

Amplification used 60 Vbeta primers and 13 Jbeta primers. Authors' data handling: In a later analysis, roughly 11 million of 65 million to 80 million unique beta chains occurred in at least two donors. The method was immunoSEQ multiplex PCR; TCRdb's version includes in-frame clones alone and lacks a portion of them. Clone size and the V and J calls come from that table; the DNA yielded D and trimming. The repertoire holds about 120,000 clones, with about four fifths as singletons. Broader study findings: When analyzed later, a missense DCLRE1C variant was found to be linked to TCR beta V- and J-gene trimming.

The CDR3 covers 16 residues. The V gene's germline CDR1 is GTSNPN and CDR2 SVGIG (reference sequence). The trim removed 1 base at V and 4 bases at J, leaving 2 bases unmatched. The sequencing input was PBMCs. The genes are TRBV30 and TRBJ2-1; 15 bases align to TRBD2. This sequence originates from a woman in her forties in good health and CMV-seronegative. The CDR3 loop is CAWSGTSGGAYNEQFF. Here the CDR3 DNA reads TGTGCCTGGAGTGGGACTAGCGGGGGGGCATACAATGAGCAGTTCTTC.